This TCR beta chain was captured by sequencing in a study of CD8 T cells in ankylosing spondylitis. Study-level points and caveats: Researchers reportedly found disease-linked clones significantly enriched in matched ankylosing spondylitis synovial fluid. Made up of eight highly homologous variants, a TCR beta motif appeared characteristic of ankylosing spondylitis blood.

V was pared by 0 bases and J by 1 base, with 3 bases of the junction left unmatched. Germline-derived CDR1 and CDR2 are SGDLS and YYNGEE. The CDR3 is made up of 16 amino acids. Quantitative 5'-RACE with molecular barcodes produced the TCR beta libraries. Via MiXCR, TCRdb re-called the 5' RACE reads, giving one row per CDR3 protein. The sample records some 220,000 distinct CDR3 sequences, around 6.6% being singletons. This clonotype was counted at least ten times. Its antigen is not known. Sequencing was carried out using blood, either unsorted or a sorted T cell fraction (not recorded which). This receptor was taken from a male donor with ankylosing spondylitis. V and J are TRBV9 and TRBJ2-1, with 8 bases fitting TRBD2. The CDR3: CASSVAGTSSYNEQFF. In DNA form, the CDR3 reads TGTGCCAGCAGCGTAGCCGGGACTAGTTCCTACAATGAGCAGTTCTTC.